Below, one T cell receptor (beta chain) is given with its context. Germline CDR1 and CDR2: MGHRA and YSYEKL. Deletions cut 9 bases from V and 9 bases from J, with 12 bases between. The CDR3 length is 11 residues. TCRdb reprocessed the 5' RACE reads with MiXCR, giving one entry per CDR3 protein. Seen here are more than 45,000 distinct CDR3 sequences, around 12% observed once, and the top ten hold 3% to 4.5%. The data were taken from a study of early T cells in non-severe SARS-CoV-2 infection. The sample was whole blood. The rearrangement uses TRBV4-1 and TRBJ2-1, with D unresolved. The source is an adult who was a healthcare worker with PCR-confirmed SARS-CoV-2 infection or an uninfected control (not recorded which). Here the CDR3 DNA reads TGCGCCAGTCGGCGTGGGTCTGAGCAGTTCTTC. Its translation is CASRRGSEQFF.